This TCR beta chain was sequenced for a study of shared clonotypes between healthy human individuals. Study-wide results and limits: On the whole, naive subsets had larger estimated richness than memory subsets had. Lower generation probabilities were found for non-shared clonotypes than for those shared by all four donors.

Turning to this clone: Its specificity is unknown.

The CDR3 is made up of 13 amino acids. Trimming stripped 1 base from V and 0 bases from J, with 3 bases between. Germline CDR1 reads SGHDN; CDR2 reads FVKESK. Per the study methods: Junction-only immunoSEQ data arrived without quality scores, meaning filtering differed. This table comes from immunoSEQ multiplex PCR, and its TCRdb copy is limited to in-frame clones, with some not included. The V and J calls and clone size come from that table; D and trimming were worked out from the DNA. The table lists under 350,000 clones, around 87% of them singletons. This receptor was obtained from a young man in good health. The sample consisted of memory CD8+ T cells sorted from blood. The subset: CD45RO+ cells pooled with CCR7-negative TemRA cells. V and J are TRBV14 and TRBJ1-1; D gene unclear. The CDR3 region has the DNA TGTGCCAGCAGCCAAGTGCTGAACACTGAAGCTTTCTTT. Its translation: CASSQVLNTEAFF.